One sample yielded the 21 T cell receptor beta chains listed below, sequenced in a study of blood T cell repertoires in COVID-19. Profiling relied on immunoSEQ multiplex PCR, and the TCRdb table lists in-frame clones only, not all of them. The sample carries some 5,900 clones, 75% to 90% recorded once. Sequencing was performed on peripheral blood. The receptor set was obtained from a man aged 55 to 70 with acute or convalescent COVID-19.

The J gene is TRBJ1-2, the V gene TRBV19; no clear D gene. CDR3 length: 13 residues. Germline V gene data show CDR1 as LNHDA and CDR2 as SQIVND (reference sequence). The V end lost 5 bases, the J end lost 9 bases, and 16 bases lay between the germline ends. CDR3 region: CASSPPAGRSYTF. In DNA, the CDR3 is TGTGCCAGTAGTCCCCCCGCGGGCAGGAGCTACACCTTC.

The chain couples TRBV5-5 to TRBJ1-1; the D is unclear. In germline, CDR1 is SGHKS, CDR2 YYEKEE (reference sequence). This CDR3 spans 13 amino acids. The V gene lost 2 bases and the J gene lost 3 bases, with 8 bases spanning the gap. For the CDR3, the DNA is TGTGCCAGCAGCTTTTGGTCGGACACTGAAGCTTTCTTT. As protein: CASSFWSDTEAFF.

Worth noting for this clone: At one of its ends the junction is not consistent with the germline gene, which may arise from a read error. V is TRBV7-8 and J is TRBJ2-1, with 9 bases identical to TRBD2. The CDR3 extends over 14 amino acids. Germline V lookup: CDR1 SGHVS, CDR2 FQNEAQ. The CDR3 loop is CASSIAGAGNEQFF. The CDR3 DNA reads TGTGCCAGCAGCATAGCGGGAGCGGGGAATGAGCAGTTCTTC.

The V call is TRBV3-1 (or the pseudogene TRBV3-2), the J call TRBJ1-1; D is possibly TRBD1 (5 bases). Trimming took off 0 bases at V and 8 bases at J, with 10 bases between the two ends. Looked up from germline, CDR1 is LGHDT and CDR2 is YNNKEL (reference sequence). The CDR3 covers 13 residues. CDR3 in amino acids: CASSQEGYREAFF. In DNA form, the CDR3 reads TGTGCCAGCAGCCAAGAGGGGTACAGGGAAGCTTTCTTT.

CDR3 amino acids: CASSPQSRGAPNTQYF. The DNA for the CDR3 is TGTGCCAGCAGCCCTCAATCGCGGGGGGCCCCCAATACGCAGTATTTT. J is TRBJ2-3 and V is TRBV7-2, with 8 positions matching TRBD2. Germline V gene data show CDR1 as SGHTA and CDR2 as FQGNSA. The V segment lost 5 bases and the J segment 7 bases; nucleotides outside the gene matches: 14. The CDR3 length is 16 residues.

CDR3 DNA sequence: TGTGCCAGCAGTTACTCGAGGGGGAATGAGCAGTTCTTC. Translated, it gives CASSYSRGNEQFF. The genes are TRBV6-2 or TRBV6-3 and TRBJ2-1; D is perhaps TRBD1 (6 bases). Germline CDR1 MNHEY, CDR2 SVGEGT. Trimming pared 0 bases from V and 7 bases from J, leaving 7 bases between. CDR3 length: 13 amino acids.

The chain's CDR3 is CATPQRRGQNTEAFF. CDR3 nucleotides: TGTGCCACCCCTCAACGCAGGGGGCAGAACACTGAAGCTTTCTTT. The chain combines TRBV10-3 with TRBJ1-1; 8 bases are shared with TRBD1. The junction had 11 bases not matched to a gene; V was cut back by 10 bases and J by 1 base. Germline-derived CDR1 and CDR2 are ENHRY and SYGVKD. The CDR3 loop spans 15 amino acids.

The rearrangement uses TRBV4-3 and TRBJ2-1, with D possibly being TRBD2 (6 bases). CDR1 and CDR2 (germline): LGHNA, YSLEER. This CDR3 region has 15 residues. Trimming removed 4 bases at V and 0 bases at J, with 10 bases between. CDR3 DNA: TGCGCCAGCAGCCCGGACTACAGCTCCTACAATGAGCAGTTCTTC. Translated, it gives CASSPDYSSYNEQFF.

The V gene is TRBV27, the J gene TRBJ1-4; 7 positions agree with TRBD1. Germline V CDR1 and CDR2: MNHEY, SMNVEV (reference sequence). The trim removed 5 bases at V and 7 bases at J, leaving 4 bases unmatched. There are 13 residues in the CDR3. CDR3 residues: CASSPRQGEKLFF. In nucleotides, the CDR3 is TGTGCCAGCAGTCCCCGACAGGGTGAAAAACTGTTTTTT. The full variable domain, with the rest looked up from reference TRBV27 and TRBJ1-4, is EAQVTQNPRYLITVTGKKLTVTCSQNMNHEYMSWYRQDPGLGLRQIYYSMNVEVTDKGDVPEGYKVSRKEKRNFPLILESPSPNQTSLYFCASSPRQGEKLFFGSGTQLSVL.

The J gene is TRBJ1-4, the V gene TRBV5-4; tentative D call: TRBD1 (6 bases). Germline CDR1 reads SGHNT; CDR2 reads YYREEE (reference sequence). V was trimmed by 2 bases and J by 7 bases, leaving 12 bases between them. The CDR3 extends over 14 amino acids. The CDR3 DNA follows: TGTGCCAGCAGCTTAAAGGGGGGGGGTGAAAAACTGTTTTTT. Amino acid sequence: CASSLKGGGEKLFF.

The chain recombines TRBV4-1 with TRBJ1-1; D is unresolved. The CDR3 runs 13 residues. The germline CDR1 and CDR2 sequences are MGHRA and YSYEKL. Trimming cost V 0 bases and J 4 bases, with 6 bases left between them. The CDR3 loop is CASSQELRTEAFF. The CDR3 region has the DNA TGCGCCAGCAGCCAAGAATTGCGCACTGAAGCTTTCTTT.

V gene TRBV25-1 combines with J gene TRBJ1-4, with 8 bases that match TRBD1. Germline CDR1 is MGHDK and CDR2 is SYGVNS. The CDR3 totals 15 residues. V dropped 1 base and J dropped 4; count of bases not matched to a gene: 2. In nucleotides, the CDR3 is TGTGCCAGCAGTGAATCCGGACAGGGTAATGAAAAACTGTTTTTT. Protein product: CASSESGQGNEKLFF.

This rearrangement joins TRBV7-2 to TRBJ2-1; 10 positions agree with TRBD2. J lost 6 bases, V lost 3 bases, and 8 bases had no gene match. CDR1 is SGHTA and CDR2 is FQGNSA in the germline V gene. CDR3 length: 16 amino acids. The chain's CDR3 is CASSFLGSGGTNEQFF. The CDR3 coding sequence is TGTGCCAGCAGCTTCCTGGGTAGCGGGGGGACCAATGAGCAGTTCTTC.

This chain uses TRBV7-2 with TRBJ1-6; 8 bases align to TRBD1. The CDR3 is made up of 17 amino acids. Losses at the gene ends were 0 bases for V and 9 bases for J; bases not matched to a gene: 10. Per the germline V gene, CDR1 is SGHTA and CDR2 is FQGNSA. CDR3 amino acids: CASSLALAGTGFSPLHF. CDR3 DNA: TGTGCCAGCAGCTTAGCCTTAGCCGGGACAGGTTTTTCACCCCTCCACTTT.

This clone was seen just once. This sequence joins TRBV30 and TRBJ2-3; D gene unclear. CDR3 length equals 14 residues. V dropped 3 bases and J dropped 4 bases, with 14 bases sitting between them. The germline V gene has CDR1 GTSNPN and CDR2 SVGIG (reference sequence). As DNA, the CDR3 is TGTGCCTGGAGCCTCCGGAGTCGGGCAGATACGCAGTATTTT. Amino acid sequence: CAWSLRSRADTQYF.

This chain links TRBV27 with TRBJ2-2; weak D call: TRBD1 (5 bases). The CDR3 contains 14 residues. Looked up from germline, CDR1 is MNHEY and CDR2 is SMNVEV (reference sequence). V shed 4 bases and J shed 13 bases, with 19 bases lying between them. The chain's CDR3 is CASSSTDSLWRLFF. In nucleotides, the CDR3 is TGTGCCAGCAGTTCCACCGACAGTTTGTGGCGGCTGTTTTTT.

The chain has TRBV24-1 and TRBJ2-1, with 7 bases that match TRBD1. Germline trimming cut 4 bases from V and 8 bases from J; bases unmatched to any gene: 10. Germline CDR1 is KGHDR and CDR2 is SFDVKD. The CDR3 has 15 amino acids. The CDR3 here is CATSDPETGSDEQFF. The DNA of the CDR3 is TGTGCCACCAGTGACCCTGAGACAGGGAGCGATGAGCAGTTCTTC.

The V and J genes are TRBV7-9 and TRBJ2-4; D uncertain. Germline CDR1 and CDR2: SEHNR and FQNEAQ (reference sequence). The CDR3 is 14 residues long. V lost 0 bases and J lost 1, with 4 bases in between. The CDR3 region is CASSLAQAKNIQYF. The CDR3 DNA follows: TGTGCCAGCAGCTTAGCACAGGCCAAAAACATTCAGTACTTC.

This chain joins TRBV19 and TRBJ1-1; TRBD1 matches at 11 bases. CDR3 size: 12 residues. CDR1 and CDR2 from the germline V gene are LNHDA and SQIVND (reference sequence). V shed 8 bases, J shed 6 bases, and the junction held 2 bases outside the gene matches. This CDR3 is CASGDRGAEAFF. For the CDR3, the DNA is TGTGCCAGTGGGGACAGGGGGGCTGAAGCTTTCTTT.

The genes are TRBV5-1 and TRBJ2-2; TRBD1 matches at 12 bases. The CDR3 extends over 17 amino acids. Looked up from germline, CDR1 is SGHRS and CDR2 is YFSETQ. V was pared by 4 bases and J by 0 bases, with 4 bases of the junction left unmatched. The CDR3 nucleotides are TGCGCCAGCAGCCCGGGACAGGGGGCGCCGAACACCGGGGAGCTGTTTTTT. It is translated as CASSPGQGAPNTGELFF.

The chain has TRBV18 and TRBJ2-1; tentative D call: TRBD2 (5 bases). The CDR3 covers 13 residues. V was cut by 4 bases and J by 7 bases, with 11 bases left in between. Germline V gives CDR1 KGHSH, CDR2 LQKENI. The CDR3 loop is CASSLSDWNEQFF. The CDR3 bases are TGTGCCAGCTCACTGTCGGACTGGAATGAGCAGTTCTTC.